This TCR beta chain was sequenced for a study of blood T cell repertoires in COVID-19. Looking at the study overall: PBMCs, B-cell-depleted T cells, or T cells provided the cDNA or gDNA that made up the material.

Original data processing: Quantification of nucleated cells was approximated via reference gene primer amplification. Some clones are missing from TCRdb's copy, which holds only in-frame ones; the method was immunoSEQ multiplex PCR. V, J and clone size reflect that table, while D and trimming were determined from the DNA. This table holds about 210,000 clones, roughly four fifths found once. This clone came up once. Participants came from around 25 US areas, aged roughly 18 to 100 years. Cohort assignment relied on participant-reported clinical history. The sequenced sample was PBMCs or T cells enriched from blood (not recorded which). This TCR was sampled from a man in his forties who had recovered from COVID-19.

In DNA form, the CDR3 reads TGTGCCAGCAAGGTCGGACTAGCGGGGGTCAATGAGCAGTTCTTC. This encodes CASKVGLAGVNEQFF. The chain couples TRBV3-1 (or the pseudogene TRBV3-2) to TRBJ2-1; 13 bases are shared with TRBD2. Germline loops: CDR1 LGHDT, CDR2 YNNKEL (reference sequence). The V gene end was trimmed by 7 bases and the J gene end by 6 bases; junction bases not matched to a gene: 6. This CDR3 has 15 residues.